Presented here are 10 T cell receptor beta chains from one specimen sequenced in a study of identical twins. Each CDR3 protein gets one entry after TCRdb re-called the 5' RACE reads with MiXCR. This table has more than 600,000 distinct CDR3 sequences, roughly 20% appearing once. Another study also made use of these data, one on T cells expressing NK-cell markers.

Source material: PBMCs. All receptors come from a woman younger than 30 in good health.

Many counts were recorded for this clonotype. The CDR3 DNA is TGTGCCAGCAGTTACTCCCTACTTCGCGGAGGAGACTCCTACGAGCAGTACTTC. Encoded protein: CASSYSLLRGGDSYEQYF. The chain uses TRBV6-5 and TRBJ2-7; D perhaps matches TRBD2 (5 bases). The V gene's germline CDR1 is MNHEY and CDR2 SVGAGI. This CDR3 spans 18 amino acids. V gave up 0 bases and J gave up 0 bases, with 18 bases separating them.

This clonotype was observed a few times. The V call is TRBV20-1, the J call TRBJ1-1; tentatively, D is TRBD1 (6 bases). CDR3 size: 14 residues. V was clipped by 4 bases and J by 1 base, with 13 bases between them. Germline-derived CDR1 and CDR2 are DFQATT and SNEGSKA (reference sequence). The CDR3 sequence: CSAIMGHQNTEAFF. The DNA for the CDR3 is TGCAGTGCTATTATGGGACATCAGAACACTGAAGCTTTCTTT.

V gene TRBV4-1 combines with J gene TRBJ2-7, with D unclear. The CDR3 runs 13 residues. The V and J ends lost 0 bases and 6 bases respectively, with 9 bases between them. From germline, CDR1 is MGHRA and CDR2 YSYEKL. The CDR3 loop reads CASSQDTSSEQYF. CDR3 DNA sequence: TGCGCCAGCAGCCAAGATACCAGCTCCGAGCAGTACTTC.

The chain uses TRBV9 and TRBJ2-1; perhaps TRBD2 as D (6 bases). The germline gives CDR1 SGDLS, CDR2 YYNGEE. V dropped 5 bases and J dropped 6 bases, with 15 bases sitting between them. The length of the CDR3 is 14 residues. This CDR3 reads CASRRLVRGNEQFF. Here the CDR3 DNA reads TGTGCCAGCAGGAGACTAGTACGTGGCAATGAGCAGTTCTTC.

The chain is built from TRBV12-3 or TRBV12-4 and TRBJ2-7; 10 nucleotides line up with TRBD1. V lost 5 bases and J lost 9; bases outside the gene matches: 7. This CDR3 spans 13 amino acids. The chain's CDR3 is CASSPRQGAVQYF. CDR3 DNA: TGTGCCAGCAGTCCGAGACAGGGGGCGGTGCAGTACTTC.

This clonotype was recorded at least ten times. V gene TRBV12-3 or TRBV12-4 combines with J gene TRBJ2-1; no reliable D call. V gave up 5 bases and J gave up 2 bases, with 13 bases separating them. This CDR3 is built from 15 residues. CDR3 coding DNA: TGTGCCAGCAGTGCCCTCCCCGATACCTACAATGAGCAGTTCTTC. It translates to CASSALPDTYNEQFF.

This clonotype was observed at least ten times. The chain has TRBV20-1 and TRBJ2-1; no clear D gene. V gave up 1 base and J gave up 8 bases, with 6 bases separating them. From germline, CDR1 is DFQATT and CDR2 SNEGSKA (reference sequence). The CDR3 has 11 amino acids. CDR3 region: CSARGLYEQFF. The CDR3 DNA reads as TGCAGTGCTAGAGGCCTTTATGAGCAGTTCTTC.

The V call is TRBV20-1, the J call TRBJ2-1, with D unresolved. CDR1 and CDR2 (germline): DFQATT, SNEGSKA (reference sequence). The length of the CDR3 is 14 residues. V lost 0 bases, J lost 5 bases, and 11 bases lay in between. CDR3 sequence (DNA): TGCAGTGCTAGAGATTTAGAGTTCAACAATGAGCAGTTCTTC. Its translation: CSARDLEFNNEQFF.

This clonotype has a handful of counts. V is TRBV20-1 and J is TRBJ2-7; TRBD1 or TRBD2 may be the D gene (5 bases each). The germline CDR1 and CDR2 sequences are DFQATT and SNEGSKA (reference sequence). Trimming took off 1 base at V and 7 bases at J, with 8 bases between the two ends. The CDR3 sequence is 11 residues long. The CDR3 sequence: CSARGGEEQYF. The DNA of the CDR3 is TGCAGTGCTAGAGGAGGGGAGGAGCAGTACTTC.

The CDR3 region has the DNA TGCAGTGCTACATACAGGGAGTGGGAGACCCAGTACTTC. Protein: CSATYREWETQYF. The chain uses TRBV20-1 and TRBJ2-5; D may be TRBD1 (6 bases). The CDR3 runs to 13 residues. Trimming cost V 4 bases and J 5 bases, with 14 bases left between them. Germline V gene data show CDR1 as DFQATT and CDR2 as SNEGSKA (reference sequence).